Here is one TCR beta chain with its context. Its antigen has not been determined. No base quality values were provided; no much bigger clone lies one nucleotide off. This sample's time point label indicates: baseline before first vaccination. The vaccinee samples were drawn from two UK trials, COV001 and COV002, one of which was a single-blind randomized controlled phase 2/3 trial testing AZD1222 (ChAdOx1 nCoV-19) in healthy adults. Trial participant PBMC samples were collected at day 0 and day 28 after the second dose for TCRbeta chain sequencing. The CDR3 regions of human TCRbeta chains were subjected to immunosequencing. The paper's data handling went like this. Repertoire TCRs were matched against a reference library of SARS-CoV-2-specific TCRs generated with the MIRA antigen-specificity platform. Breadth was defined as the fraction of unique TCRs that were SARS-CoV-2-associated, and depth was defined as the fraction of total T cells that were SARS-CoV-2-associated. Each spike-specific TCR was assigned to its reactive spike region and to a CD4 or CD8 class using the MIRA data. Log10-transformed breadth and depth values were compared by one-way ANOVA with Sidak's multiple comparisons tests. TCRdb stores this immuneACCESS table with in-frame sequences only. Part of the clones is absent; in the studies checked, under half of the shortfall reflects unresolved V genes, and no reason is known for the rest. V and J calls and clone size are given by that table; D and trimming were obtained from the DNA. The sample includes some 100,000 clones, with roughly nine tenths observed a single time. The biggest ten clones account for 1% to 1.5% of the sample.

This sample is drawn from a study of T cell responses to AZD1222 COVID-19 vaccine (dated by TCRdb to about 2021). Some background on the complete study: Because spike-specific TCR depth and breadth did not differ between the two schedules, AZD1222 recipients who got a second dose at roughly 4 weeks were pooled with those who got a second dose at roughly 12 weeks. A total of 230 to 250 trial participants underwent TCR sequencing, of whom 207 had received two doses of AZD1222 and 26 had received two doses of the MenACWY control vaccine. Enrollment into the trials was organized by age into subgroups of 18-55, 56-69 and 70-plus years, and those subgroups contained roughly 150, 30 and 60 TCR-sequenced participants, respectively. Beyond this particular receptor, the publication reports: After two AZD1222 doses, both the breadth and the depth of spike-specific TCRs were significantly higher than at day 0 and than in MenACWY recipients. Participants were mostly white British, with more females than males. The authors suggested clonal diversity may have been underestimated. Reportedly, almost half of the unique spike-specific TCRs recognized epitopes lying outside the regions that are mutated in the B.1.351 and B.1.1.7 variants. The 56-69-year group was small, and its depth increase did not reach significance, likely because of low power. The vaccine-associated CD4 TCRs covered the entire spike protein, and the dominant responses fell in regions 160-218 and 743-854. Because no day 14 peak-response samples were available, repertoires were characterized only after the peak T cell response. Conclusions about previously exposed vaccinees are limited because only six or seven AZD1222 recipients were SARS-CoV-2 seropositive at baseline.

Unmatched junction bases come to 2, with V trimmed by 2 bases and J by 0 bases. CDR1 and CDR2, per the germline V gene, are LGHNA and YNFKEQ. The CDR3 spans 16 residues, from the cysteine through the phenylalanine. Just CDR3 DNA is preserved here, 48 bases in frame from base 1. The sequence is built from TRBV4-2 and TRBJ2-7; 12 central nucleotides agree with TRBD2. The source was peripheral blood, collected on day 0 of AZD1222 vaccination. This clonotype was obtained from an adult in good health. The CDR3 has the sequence CASSQTSGGSSYEQYF. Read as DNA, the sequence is TGTGCCAGCAGCCAAACTAGCGGGGGGAGCTCCTACGAGCAGTACTTC.